This TCR beta chain was captured by sequencing in a study of cytomegalovirus exposure and HLA in healthy donors. Study-level points and caveats: Most TCR sequences showed up rarely, but some public TCRs showed up in many donors. Reports credit the classifier with highly specific, highly sensitive diagnosis of cytomegalovirus status. A few chains tied to CMV proved CMV antigen-specific in vitro.

Libraries were prepared by immunoSEQ multiplex PCR; TCRdb keeps only in-frame clonotypes and omits some of them. The profile covers under 250,000 clones, with around nine tenths appearing a single time and 2.6% taken by the ten largest. On this clone itself: Its antigen is not known.

V was clipped by 2 bases and J by 9 bases; unmatched bases: 6. Germline CDR1 reads SGHTA; CDR2 reads FQGNSA. The CDR3 spans 15 residues. The material sequenced was PBMCs. This TCR derives from a young man in good health and CMV-seronegative. The gene calls are TRBV7-2 and TRBJ2-1; 11 nucleotides match TRBD2. The CDR3 region is CASSLLAGGGSEQFF. The CDR3 DNA follows: TGTGCCAGCAGCTTACTAGCGGGGGGAGGTAGTGAGCAGTTCTTC.